The 11 T cell receptor beta chains listed next were all sequenced from one sample in a study of blood T cell repertoires in COVID-19. Clones were read by immunoSEQ multiplex PCR, and TCRdb kept only the in-frame ones, dropping some. The sample contains some 27,000 clones, around 90% of which appear only once. Specimen: peripheral blood. The receptors shown here come from a man aged 45 to 65 with active COVID-19.

As DNA, the CDR3 is TGTGCCACCAGTACACAGGGGGCCTACGAGCAGTACGTC. Protein sequence: CATSTQGAYEQYV. The V and J genes are TRBV24-1 and TRBJ2-7; 8 bases map to TRBD1. V gave up 6 bases and J gave up 2 bases; unmatched junction bases: 2. CDR3 size: 13 residues. Looked up from germline, CDR1 is KGHDR and CDR2 is SFDVKD.

The CDR3 coding sequence is TGTGCCAGCAGCTTACTTCAGGGGGATTCACCCCTCCACTTT. Amino acids: CASSLLQGDSPLHF. The rearrangement links TRBV11-2 to TRBJ1-6, with 7 bases fitting TRBD1. After removal of 2 bases from V and 8 bases from J, the junction contained 3 bases not matched to a gene. Germline V gene sequence: CDR1 SGHAT, CDR2 FQNNGV. The CDR3 runs to 14 residues.

This chain connects TRBV5-5 to TRBJ1-5; D is uncertain. The CDR3 contains 16 residues. The germline gives CDR1 SGHKS, CDR2 YYEKEE (reference sequence). The V end was cut by 4 bases, the J end by 0 bases, with 14 bases between. This chain's CDR3 is CASSHGSTYSNQPQHF. CDR3 DNA sequence: TGTGCCAGCAGCCACGGGAGTACTTATAGCAATCAGCCCCAGCATTTT.

This chain joins TRBV7-9 and TRBJ2-1; possibly TRBD2 for D (6 bases). Germline lookup yields CDR1 SEHNR and CDR2 FQNEAQ (reference sequence). V shed 1 base and J shed 8 bases, with 9 bases lying between them. There are 13 residues in the CDR3. The CDR3 here is CASSLVGGYEQFF. The DNA of the CDR3 is TGTGCCAGCAGCTTAGTCGGGGGTTATGAGCAGTTCTTC.

The rearrangement links TRBV3-1 (or the pseudogene TRBV3-2) to TRBJ2-5, with 15 bases identical to TRBD2. Trimming cost V 4 bases and J 0 bases; bases outside gene matches: 3. Looked up from germline, CDR1 is LGHDT and CDR2 is YNNKEL (reference sequence). The CDR3 spans 17 residues. CDR3 loop: CASSPGLAGGYQETQYF. CDR3 coding DNA: TGTGCCAGCAGCCCGGGACTAGCGGGGGGCTACCAAGAGACCCAGTACTTC.

J is TRBJ1-2 and V is TRBV5-1, with TRBD1 matching over 8 bases. Germline lookup yields CDR1 SGHRS and CDR2 YFSETQ. The CDR3 has 14 amino acids. Germline trimming cut 0 bases from V and 2 bases from J; bases unmatched to any gene: 0. DNA for the CDR3: TGCGCCAGCAGCTTGGGACAGGGGAACTATGGCTACACCTTC. Its translation is CASSLGQGNYGYTF.

This clone was seen a single time. The chain is built from TRBV18 and TRBJ2-7, with 9 bases lining up with TRBD1. The V gene's germline CDR1 is KGHSH and CDR2 LQKENI. V was pared by 4 bases and J by 6 bases, with 4 bases of the junction left unmatched. The CDR3 is made up of 13 amino acids. The CDR3 region has the DNA TGTGCCAGCTCACTTAAGGACAGGGGCGAGCAGTACTTC. Translated: CASSLKDRGEQYF. The full variable domain, completed using reference TRBV18 and TRBJ2-7, is NAGVMQNPRHLVRRRGQEARLRCSPMKGHSHVYWYRQLPEEGLKFMVYLQKENIIDESGMPKERFSAEFPKEGPSILRIQQVVRGDSAAYFCASSLKDRGEQYFGPGTRLTVT.

V and J are TRBV10-3 and TRBJ1-2; D perhaps matches TRBD1 (6 bases). This CDR3 comprises 14 residues. V dropped 5 bases and J dropped 4 bases, with 14 bases sitting between them. Germline V CDR1 and CDR2: ENHRY, SYGVKD. The CDR3 reads CAISSGVTPYGYTF. Here the CDR3 DNA reads TGTGCCATCAGTTCAGGGGTCACTCCCTATGGCTACACCTTC.

The rearrangement links TRBV6-2 or TRBV6-3 to TRBJ1-2; possible D gene TRBD1, 6 bases. With 5 bases removed from V and 2 bases from J, the gap between germline ends came to 9 bases. The CDR3 is made up of 13 amino acids. Germline V gene sequence: CDR1 MNHEY, CDR2 SVGEGT. The CDR3 DNA reads TGTGCCAGCAGTGGACAGCTAAACTATGGCTACACCTTC. Translated, it gives CASSGQLNYGYTF.

The chain combines TRBV21-1 with TRBJ2-3; the D call TRBD2 from the table was never checked on the DNA. TRBV21-1 is noted as a pseudogene. This CDR3 contains 16 residues. CDR3 nucleotide sequence: TGTGCCAGCAGCCCCCAGACTAGCGGGGGCACAGATACGCAGTATTTT. Protein: CASSPQTSGGTDTQYF.

The V gene is TRBV13, the J gene TRBJ1-6, with TRBD1 identical over 8 bases. Trimming took 1 base from V and 0 from J; bases not matched to a gene: 2. Looked up from germline, CDR1 is PRHDT and CDR2 is FYEKMQ (reference sequence). The CDR3 sequence is 17 residues long. The CDR3 protein is CASSLAGGDSYNSPLHF. For the CDR3, the DNA is TGTGCCAGCAGCTTAGCAGGGGGCGACTCCTATAATTCACCCCTCCACTTT. The whole variable domain, remainder taken from reference TRBV13 and TRBJ1-6, is AAGVIQSPRHLIKEKRETATLKCYPIPRHDTVYWYQQGPGQDPQFLISFYEKMQSDKGSIPDRFSAQQFSDYHSELNMSSLELGDSALYFCASSLAGGDSYNSPLHFGNGTRLTVT.